This TCR beta chain emerged from a study of monozygotic twins with inflammatory bowel disease. Notes on the study in general: In patient repertoires, differing immunosuppressive treatments may have added some variability. Clonotypes shared with others were fewer in IBD patients than in healthy twins, especially with disease activity.

Germline V gene data show CDR1 as MNHEY and CDR2 as SMNVEV (reference sequence). The CDR3 is 13 residues long. UMIs incorporating a 6-nucleotide sample barcode were appended by means of template switching. TCRdb re-called the 5' RACE reads, yielding one record per CDR3 amino acid sequence without DNA. The sample's table shows approximately 110,000 distinct CDR3 sequences. As to this clonotype: Its antigen is undetermined.

This chain joins TRBV27 and TRBJ1-1. Specimen: blood. This TCR came from a human donor with ulcerative colitis or Crohn's disease, or a healthy co-twin of an affected twin (not recorded which). The CDR3 loop is CASSLYLNTEAFF.